This record concerns one TCR beta chain sequence. Its antigen remains unidentified. The data were produced by immunoSEQ multiplex PCR, yet TCRdb's version contains in-frame clones alone and is incomplete. There are about 97,000 clones in the sample; around 74% occur only once, and around 2.8% lies in the top ten. V lost 5 bases to trimming and J lost 5 bases, with 12 bases between them. Germline V gene sequence: CDR1 MDHEN, CDR2 SYDVKM. This CDR3 spans 13 amino acids. The entry originates in a study of radiotherapy plus CTLA-4 blockade in lung cancer. Study in general: Among enrolled patients, under 20% responded and around 30% achieved disease control. Regarding the study as a whole: Dynamics of early blood T cell clones, together with interferon-beta, were reportedly the best predictors of response. Blood TCR clones of tumor origin expanded after radiotherapy plus ipilimumab.

Sequencing was performed on peripheral blood, taken from a patient treated with radiotherapy plus ipilimumab. This receptor was taken from a human donor with non-small cell lung cancer who had a partial response to radiotherapy plus ipilimumab. Some clones in this sample may be carry-over from other donors' samples. The chain joins TRBV28 to TRBJ1-2, with D hard to call. The chain's CDR3 is CASSPRTGYGYTF. The CDR3, as DNA: TGTGCCAGCAGTCCCCGGACGGGATATGGCTACACCTTC.